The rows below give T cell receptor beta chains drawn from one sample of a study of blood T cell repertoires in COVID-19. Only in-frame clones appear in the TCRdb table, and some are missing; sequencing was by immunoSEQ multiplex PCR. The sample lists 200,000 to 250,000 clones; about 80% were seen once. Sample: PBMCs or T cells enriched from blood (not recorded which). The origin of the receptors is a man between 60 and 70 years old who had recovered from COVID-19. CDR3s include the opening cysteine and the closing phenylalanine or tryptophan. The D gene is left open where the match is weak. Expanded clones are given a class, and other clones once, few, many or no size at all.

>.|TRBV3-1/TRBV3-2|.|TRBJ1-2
TGTGCCAGCAGCCAAGTGGGAGCTAACTATGGCTACACCTTC
CASSQVGANYGYTF
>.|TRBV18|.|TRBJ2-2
TGTGCCAGCTCACCCCGGGACAAGAACACCGGGGAGCTGTTTTTT
CASSPRDKNTGELFF
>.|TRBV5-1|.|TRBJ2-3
TGCGCCAGCAGCGCAGGACAGGGAGGGATTGATACGCAGTATTTT
CASSAGQGGIDTQYF
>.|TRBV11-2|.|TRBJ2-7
TGTGCCAGCAGCTTAGATCGTTCGGGGGGCGCGTACGAGCAGTACTTC
CASSLDRSGGAYEQYF
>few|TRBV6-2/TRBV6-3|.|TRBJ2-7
TGTGCCAGCAGTTATTACTACGAGCAGTACTTC
CASSYYYEQYF
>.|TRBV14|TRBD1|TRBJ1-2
TGTGCCAGCAGCGACAGGGAAACAACCTATGGCTACACCTTC
CASSDRETTYGYTF
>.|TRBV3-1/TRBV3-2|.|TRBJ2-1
TGTGCCAGCAGCCAAGACACTAGCTGGCGGAATGAGCAGTTCTTC
CASSQDTSWRNEQFF
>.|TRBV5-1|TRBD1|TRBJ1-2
TGCGCCAGCAGCTTGACAGGGGGTAACTATGGCTACACCTTC
CASSLTGGNYGYTF
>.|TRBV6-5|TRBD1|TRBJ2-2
TGTGCCAGCAGTTTGACAGGGGGCCGCACCGGGGAGCTGTTTTTT
CASSLTGGRTGELFF
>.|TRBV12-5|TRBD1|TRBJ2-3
TGTGCTAGTGGACCAAGGGACAGGCGCACAGATACGCAGTATTTT
CASGPRDRRTDTQYF
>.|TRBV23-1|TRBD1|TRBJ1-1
TGCGCCAGCAGTCAATCAAGGGGGCTCACTGAAGCTTTCTTT
CASSQSRGLTEAFF
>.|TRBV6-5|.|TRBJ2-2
TGTGCCAGCAGTTACTCACCCACAGGGATTGCCGGGGAGCTGTTTTTT
CASSYSPTGIAGELFF
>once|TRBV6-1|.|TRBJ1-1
TGTGCCAGCAGTGGGCCCCGGTTCGGCCGGGACACTGAAGCTTTCTTT
CASSGPRFGRDTEAFF
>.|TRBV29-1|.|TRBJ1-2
TGCAGCGTCAGATCGGGGTTTGATGGCTACACCTTC
CSVRSGFDGYTF
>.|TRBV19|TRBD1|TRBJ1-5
TGTGCCAGTACCAAGGGCAGGGGGAACCAGCCCCAGCATTTT
CASTKGRGNQPQHF
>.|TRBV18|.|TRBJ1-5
TGTGCCAGCTCTCCGACGAGTGGGCTCAATCAGCCCCAGCATTTT
CASSPTSGLNQPQHF
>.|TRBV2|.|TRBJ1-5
TGTGCCAGCAGTCTCCAGGGAATCAGCAATCAGCCCCAGCATTTT
CASSLQGISNQPQHF
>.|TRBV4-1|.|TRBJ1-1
TGCGCCAGCAGCCAAGATCTGGGGGGGTCAAACACTGAAGCTTTCTTT
CASSQDLGGSNTEAFF
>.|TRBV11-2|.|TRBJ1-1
TGTGCCAGCAGCTTTCGGGGGGCTGGGTTGGACACTGAAGCTTTCTTT
CASSFRGAGLDTEAFF
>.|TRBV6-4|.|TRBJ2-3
TGTGCCAGCAGTACCCGAGGGGGGGGCACAGATACGCAGTATTTT
CASSTRGGGTDTQYF
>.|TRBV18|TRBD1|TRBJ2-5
TGTGCCAGCTCCCCTAACAGGGGGTTGGGAGAGACCCAGTACTTC
CASSPNRGLGETQYF
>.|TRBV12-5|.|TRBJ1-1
TGTGCTAGTGGTTTGAGCAGGGTGAACACTGAAGCTTTCTTT
CASGLSRVNTEAFF
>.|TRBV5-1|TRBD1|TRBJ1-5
TGCGCCAGCAGCGTAAACAGGGGTCAGCCCCAGCATTTT
CASSVNRGQPQHF
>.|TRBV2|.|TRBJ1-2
TGTGCCAGCAACCCGGACACTGCCTATGGCTACACCTTC
CASNPDTAYGYTF
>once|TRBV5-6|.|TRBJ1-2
TGTGCCAGCAGCTTGGTGGGCAGGTCAGCGGGCTATGGCTACACCTTC
CASSLVGRSAGYGYTF
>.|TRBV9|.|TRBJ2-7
TGTGCCAGCAGCGTAGCCGCCGGCGAGCAGTACTTC
CASSVAAGEQYF
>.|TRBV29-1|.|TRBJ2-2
TGCAGCGTTGCTCGTCACACCGGGGAGCTGTTTTTT
CSVARHTGELFF
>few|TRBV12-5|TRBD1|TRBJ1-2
TGTGCTAGTGTCACGGGACAGCTCCATGGCTACACCTTC
CASVTGQLHGYTF
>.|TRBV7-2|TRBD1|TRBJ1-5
TGTGCCAGCAGTCCGGGACAGATGAATCAGCCCCAGCATTTT
CASSPGQMNQPQHF
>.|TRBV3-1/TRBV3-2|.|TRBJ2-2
TGTGCCAGCAGCCAAGGACAGCGCACCGGGGAGCTGTTTTTT
CASSQGQRTGELFF
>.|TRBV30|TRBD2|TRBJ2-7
TGTGCCTGGAGTCGGTCGGGGGGGTACGAGCAGTACTTC
CAWSRSGGYEQYF
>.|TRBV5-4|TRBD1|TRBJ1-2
TGTGCCAGCAGCGCACAGGGGATCGGCTACACCTTC
CASSAQGIGYTF
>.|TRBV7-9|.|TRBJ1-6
TGTGCCAGCAGCTTATGGGGGGGCCGTTCACCCCTCCACTTT
CASSLWGGRSPLHF